The clone carrying this T cell receptor (beta chain) was counted only a few times. The target antigen is unknown. Sequencing libraries made from TCR beta cDNA carried unique molecular identifiers. TCRdb re-analysed the PCR reads in MiXCR, keeping a single row per CDR3 protein. Found here are under 650,000 distinct CDR3 sequences, around 47% of them singletons; the top ten hold about 1.8%. The data belong to a study of post-analysis software for immune sequencing data. Study outcomes and limitations: TRBV segments more frequent in patients than in controls numbered roughly 5 and included TRBV5-6, TRBV5-1 and TRBV20-1.

V was trimmed by 5 bases and J by 5 bases, leaving 9 bases between them. Germline CDR1 is DFQATT and CDR2 is SNEGSKA (reference sequence). This CDR3 spans 11 amino acids. Source material: blood. This chain connects TRBV20-1 to TRBJ2-5, with D possibly being TRBD1 or TRBD2 (5 bases each). This TCR came from a girl aged 5-17 years with multiple sclerosis. CDR3 sequence (DNA): TGCAGTGCTTGGGGGAAGGAGACCCAGTACTTC. Amino acids: CSAWGKETQYF.